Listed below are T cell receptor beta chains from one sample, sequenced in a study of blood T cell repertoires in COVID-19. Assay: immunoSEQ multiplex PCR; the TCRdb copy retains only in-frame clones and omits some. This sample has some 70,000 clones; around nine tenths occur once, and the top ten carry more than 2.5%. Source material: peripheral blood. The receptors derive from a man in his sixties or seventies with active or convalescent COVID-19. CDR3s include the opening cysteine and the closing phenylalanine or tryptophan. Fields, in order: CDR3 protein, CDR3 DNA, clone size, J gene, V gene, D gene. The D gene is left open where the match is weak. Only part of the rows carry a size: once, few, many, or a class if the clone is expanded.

CDR3aa: CASSLRLAGVYEQYF
CDR3nt: TGTGCCAGCAGTTTACGGCTAGCGGGGGTCTACGAGCAGTACTTC
abundance: .
j_gene: TRBJ2-7
v_gene: TRBV28
d_gene: TRBD2

CDR3aa: CSPVSYEQYF
CDR3nt: TGCAGCCCCGTTTCCTACGAGCAGTACTTC
abundance: .
j_gene: TRBJ2-7
v_gene: TRBV20-1
d_gene: .

CDR3aa: CASMDTGNTEAFF
CDR3nt: TGTGCCAGCATGGACACGGGGAACACTGAAGCTTTCTTT
abundance: .
j_gene: TRBJ1-1
v_gene: TRBV2
d_gene: .

CDR3aa: CASSFSFEDYGYTF
CDR3nt: TGTGCCAGCAGCTTCTCGTTTGAGGACTATGGCTACACCTTC
abundance: .
j_gene: TRBJ1-2
v_gene: TRBV7-8
d_gene: .

CDR3aa: CSASVPTGGYEKLFF
CDR3nt: TGCAGTGCTAGTGTTCCGACAGGGGGCTACGAAAAACTGTTTTTT
abundance: .
j_gene: TRBJ1-4
v_gene: TRBV20-1
d_gene: TRBD1

CDR3aa: CASSPRQGTNEKLFF
CDR3nt: TGTGCCAGCAGCCCGCGACAGGGAACTAATGAAAAACTGTTTTTT
abundance: .
j_gene: TRBJ1-4
v_gene: TRBV7-2
d_gene: TRBD1

CDR3aa: CASSIETGGNEKLFF
CDR3nt: TGTGCCAGTAGTATAGAGACAGGGGGTAATGAAAAACTGTTTTTT
abundance: .
j_gene: TRBJ1-4
v_gene: TRBV19
d_gene: TRBD1

CDR3aa: CAWSVGVTNEKLFF
CDR3nt: TGTGCCTGGAGTGTAGGGGTAACTAATGAAAAACTGTTTTTT
abundance: .
j_gene: TRBJ1-4
v_gene: TRBV30
d_gene: .

CDR3aa: CASSVQGGDEQFF
CDR3nt: TGTGCCAGCAGCGTACAGGGGGGCGATGAGCAGTTCTTC
abundance: .
j_gene: TRBJ2-1
v_gene: TRBV9
d_gene: .

CDR3aa: CASSSQAGPTDTQYF
CDR3nt: TGTGCCAGCAGCTCGCAAGCGGGACCCACAGATACGCAGTATTTT
abundance: .
j_gene: TRBJ2-3
v_gene: TRBV7-6
d_gene: TRBD2

CDR3aa: CASSLAYGGGAAVYEQYF
CDR3nt: TGCGCCAGCAGCTTGGCCTATGGCGGGGGCGCAGCAGTCTACGAGCAGTACTTC
abundance: .
j_gene: TRBJ2-7
v_gene: TRBV5-1
d_gene: .

CDR3aa: CAISESSGAIPRAQHF
CDR3nt: TGTGCCATCAGTGAGTCATCCGGTGCGATCCCGAGAGCCCAGCATTTT
abundance: .
j_gene: TRBJ1-5
v_gene: TRBV10-3
d_gene: .

CDR3aa: CAWSVRGLYYGYTF
CDR3nt: TGTGCCTGGAGTGTGAGGGGGCTGTACTATGGCTACACCTTC
abundance: .
j_gene: TRBJ1-2
v_gene: TRBV30
d_gene: TRBD1

CDR3aa: CASSQGSQRVNEQFF
CDR3nt: TGTGCCAGCAGCCAAGGAAGTCAGAGGGTCAATGAGCAGTTCTTC
abundance: .
j_gene: TRBJ2-1
v_gene: TRBV4-2
d_gene: .

CDR3aa: CAWSSRGEKLFF
CDR3nt: TGTGCCTGGAGCTCGCGTGGTGAAAAACTGTTTTTT
abundance: .
j_gene: TRBJ1-4
v_gene: TRBV30
d_gene: .

CDR3aa: CASSQGQGAGTF
CDR3nt: TGTGCCAGCAGTCAAGGACAGGGGGCCGGCACCTTC
abundance: .
j_gene: TRBJ1-2
v_gene: TRBV6-6
d_gene: TRBD1

CDR3aa: CASSPFTGVDTEAFF
CDR3nt: TGTGCCAGTAGTCCTTTCACAGGGGTCGACACTGAAGCTTTCTTT
abundance: .
j_gene: TRBJ1-1
v_gene: TRBV19
d_gene: TRBD1

CDR3aa: CASSQGQGEAFF
CDR3nt: TGTGCCAGTAGCCAGGGACAGGGTGAAGCTTTCTTT
abundance: .
j_gene: TRBJ1-1
v_gene: TRBV19
d_gene: TRBD1

CDR3aa: CASSRWGKPYTGELFF
CDR3nt: TGTGCCAGTAGTAGGTGGGGCAAACCTTACACCGGGGAGCTGTTTTTT
abundance: .
j_gene: TRBJ2-2
v_gene: TRBV19
d_gene: .

CDR3aa: CASGVRTGERGFYQPQHF
CDR3nt: TGTGCTAGTGGTGTAAGGACAGGGGAAAGGGGGTTCTATCAGCCCCAGCATTTT
abundance: once
j_gene: TRBJ1-5
v_gene: TRBV12-5
d_gene: TRBD1

CDR3aa: CASSRPGQGSNTQYF
CDR3nt: TGTGCCAGTAGTAGGCCGGGACAGGGGAGCAATACGCAGTATTTT
abundance: .
j_gene: TRBJ2-3
v_gene: TRBV19
d_gene: TRBD1

CDR3aa: CASSEARSSYEQYF
CDR3nt: TGTGCCAGCAGTGAAGCAAGGAGCTCCTACGAGCAGTACTTC
abundance: .
j_gene: TRBJ2-7
v_gene: TRBV2
d_gene: .

CDR3aa: CASSLYGTGTAPNQPQHF
CDR3nt: TGTGCCAGCAGTTTATACGGTACCGGGACAGCCCCAAATCAGCCCCAGCATTTT
abundance: .
j_gene: TRBJ1-5
v_gene: TRBV28
d_gene: TRBD1

CDR3aa: CASRDTNTGELFF
CDR3nt: TGCGCCAGCAGGGACACGAACACCGGGGAGCTGTTTTTT
abundance: few
j_gene: TRBJ2-2
v_gene: TRBV10-2
d_gene: .

CDR3aa: CASSWQGLGTEAFF
CDR3nt: TGCGCCAGCAGCTGGCAGGGGCTTGGCACTGAAGCTTTCTTT
abundance: .
j_gene: TRBJ1-1
v_gene: TRBV5-1
d_gene: .

CDR3aa: CASSTSSGVYNEQFF
CDR3nt: TGTGCCAGCAGCACCTCTAGCGGGGTCTACAATGAGCAGTTCTTC
abundance: .
j_gene: TRBJ2-1
v_gene: TRBV5-5
d_gene: TRBD2

CDR3aa: CASSSTVNTEAFF
CDR3nt: TGTGCCAGCAGCTCAACAGTGAACACTGAAGCTTTCTTT
abundance: .
j_gene: TRBJ1-1
v_gene: TRBV11-1
d_gene: .

CDR3aa: CATLQGSSYEQYF
CDR3nt: TGTGCCACTCTTCAGGGCTCCAGCTACGAGCAGTACTTC
abundance: .
j_gene: TRBJ2-7
v_gene: TRBV6-5
d_gene: .

CDR3aa: CASSIRTSGGTDTQYF
CDR3nt: TGTGCCAGCAGTATTCGGACTAGCGGGGGAACAGATACGCAGTATTTT
abundance: .
j_gene: TRBJ2-3
v_gene: TRBV2
d_gene: TRBD2

CDR3aa: CASSGSRGRNQPQHF
CDR3nt: TGTGCCAGCAGTGGGAGTAGGGGCCGCAATCAGCCCCAGCATTTT
abundance: .
j_gene: TRBJ1-5
v_gene: TRBV2
d_gene: .

CDR3aa: CASSRPGTGNGYTF
CDR3nt: TGTGCCAGTAGTCGTCCCGGGACAGGGAATGGCTACACCTTC
abundance: .
j_gene: TRBJ1-2
v_gene: TRBV19
d_gene: TRBD1

CDR3aa: CSVGRSDGYTF
CDR3nt: TGCAGCGTTGGGCGGTCGGATGGCTACACCTTC
abundance: .
j_gene: TRBJ1-2
v_gene: TRBV29-1
d_gene: .

CDR3aa: CASSYYGGAGEQFF
CDR3nt: TGTGCCAGCAGTTATTACGGGGGGGCCGGTGAGCAGTTCTTC
abundance: .
j_gene: TRBJ2-1
v_gene: TRBV6-2/TRBV6-3
d_gene: TRBD2

CDR3aa: CASSYGQGTGYTF
CDR3nt: TGTGCCAGCAGCTACGGACAGGGGACTGGCTACACCTTC
abundance: .
j_gene: TRBJ1-2
v_gene: TRBV7-9
d_gene: TRBD1

CDR3aa: CASSTPPGLAGGPLSYEQYF
CDR3nt: TGTGCCAGCAGTACACCCCCGGGACTAGCGGGGGGGCCACTCTCCTACGAGCAGTACTTC
abundance: .
j_gene: TRBJ2-7
v_gene: TRBV2
d_gene: TRBD2

CDR3aa: CASSSLGTGFHEQYF
CDR3nt: TGTGCCAGCAGCTCCCTCGGGACAGGTTTTCACGAGCAGTACTTC
abundance: .
j_gene: TRBJ2-7
v_gene: TRBV9
d_gene: TRBD1

CDR3aa: CASSFRGQGSHYEQYF
CDR3nt: TGTGCCAGCAGCTTCAGGGGACAGGGGTCCCACTACGAGCAGTACTTC
abundance: .
j_gene: TRBJ2-7
v_gene: TRBV7-8
d_gene: TRBD1

CDR3aa: CASSSVRDRDEKLFF
CDR3nt: TGTGCCAGCAGCTCAGTCCGGGACAGGGATGAAAAACTGTTTTTT
abundance: .
j_gene: TRBJ1-4
v_gene: TRBV7-9
d_gene: TRBD1

CDR3aa: CASSMWVGTPYNEQFF
CDR3nt: TGTGCCAGTAGTATGTGGGTCGGGACACCTTACAATGAGCAGTTCTTC
abundance: .
j_gene: TRBJ2-1
v_gene: TRBV19
d_gene: .

CDR3aa: CSAVPLQDTSGFF
CDR3nt: TGCAGCGCCGTTCCACTCCAGGACACCTCAGGGTTCTTC
abundance: .
j_gene: TRBJ2-1
v_gene: TRBV29-1
d_gene: .

CDR3aa: CASSLSPRASGGRETQYF
CDR3nt: TGTGCCAGCAGCTTATCTCCCCGGGCTAGCGGGGGAAGGGAGACCCAGTACTTC
abundance: once
j_gene: TRBJ2-5
v_gene: TRBV11-2
d_gene: TRBD2

CDR3aa: CASSLGQTMNTEAFF
CDR3nt: TGTGCCAGCAGCCTGGGACAGACAATGAACACTGAAGCTTTCTTT
abundance: .
j_gene: TRBJ1-1
v_gene: TRBV11-2
d_gene: TRBD1

CDR3aa: CASSPRLAGGRVHEQFF
CDR3nt: TGTGCCAGCTCACCACGGCTAGCGGGGGGCAGGGTGCATGAGCAGTTCTTC
abundance: once
j_gene: TRBJ2-1
v_gene: TRBV18
d_gene: TRBD2

CDR3aa: CASSDRYNEQFF
CDR3nt: TGTGCCAGCAGCGACAGATACAATGAGCAGTTCTTC
abundance: .
j_gene: TRBJ2-1
v_gene: TRBV5-4
d_gene: .

CDR3aa: CASSQSGTSYEQYF
CDR3nt: TGTGCCAGCAGCCAAAGCGGGACCTCCTACGAGCAGTACTTC
abundance: .
j_gene: TRBJ2-7
v_gene: TRBV3-1/TRBV3-2
d_gene: TRBD2

CDR3aa: CASSPVTGDGYTF
CDR3nt: TGTGCCAGCAGCCCTGTAACAGGCGATGGCTACACCTTC
abundance: few
j_gene: TRBJ1-2
v_gene: TRBV7-2
d_gene: .

CDR3aa: CASSLMTGGGSEQYF
CDR3nt: TGCGCCAGCAGCTTGATGACAGGGGGCGGCTCCGAGCAGTACTTC
abundance: once
j_gene: TRBJ2-7
v_gene: TRBV5-1
d_gene: TRBD1

CDR3aa: CASSYSQGYEKLFF
CDR3nt: TGTGCCAGCAGTTACTCCCAGGGGTACGAAAAACTGTTTTTT
abundance: once
j_gene: TRBJ1-4
v_gene: TRBV6-5
d_gene: .

CDR3aa: CAAGGQKRSSYEQYF
CDR3nt: TGTGCAGCGGGAGGGCAAAAAAGGAGCTCCTACGAGCAGTACTTC
abundance: .
j_gene: TRBJ2-7
v_gene: TRBV30
d_gene: TRBD2

CDR3aa: CASSLVGRAGYTF
CDR3nt: TGTGCCAGCAGCTTGGTTGGCAGGGCAGGCTACACCTTC
abundance: .
j_gene: TRBJ1-2
v_gene: TRBV5-8
d_gene: .

CDR3aa: CASSLFSGSYNEQFF
CDR3nt: TGTGCCAGTAGCCTTTTTAGCGGGAGCTACAATGAGCAGTTCTTC
abundance: .
j_gene: TRBJ2-1
v_gene: TRBV19
d_gene: TRBD2

CDR3aa: CASSSLTGGDEQYF
CDR3nt: TGCGCCAGCAGCTCCCTAACAGGGGGCGACGAGCAGTACTTC
abundance: .
j_gene: TRBJ2-7
v_gene: TRBV5-1
d_gene: TRBD1

CDR3aa: CASSLGTGGDEKLFF
CDR3nt: TGTGCCAGCAGCCTAGGGACAGGGGGCGATGAAAAACTGTTTTTT
abundance: .
j_gene: TRBJ1-4
v_gene: TRBV7-6
d_gene: TRBD1